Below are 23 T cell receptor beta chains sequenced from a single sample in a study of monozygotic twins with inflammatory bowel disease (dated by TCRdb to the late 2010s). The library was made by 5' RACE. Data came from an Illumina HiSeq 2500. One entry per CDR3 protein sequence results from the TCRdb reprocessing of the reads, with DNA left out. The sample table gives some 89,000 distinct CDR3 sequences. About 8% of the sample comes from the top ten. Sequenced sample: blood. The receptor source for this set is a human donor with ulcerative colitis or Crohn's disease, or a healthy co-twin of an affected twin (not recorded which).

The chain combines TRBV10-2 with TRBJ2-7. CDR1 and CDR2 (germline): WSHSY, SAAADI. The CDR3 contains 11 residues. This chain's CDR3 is CASSGSYEQYF.

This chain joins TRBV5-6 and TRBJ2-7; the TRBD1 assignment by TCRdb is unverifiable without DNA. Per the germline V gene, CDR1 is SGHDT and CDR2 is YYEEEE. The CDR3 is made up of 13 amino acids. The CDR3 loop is CASSGQSTYEQYF.

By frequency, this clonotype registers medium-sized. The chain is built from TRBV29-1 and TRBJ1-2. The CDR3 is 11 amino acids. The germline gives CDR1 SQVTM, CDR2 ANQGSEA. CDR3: CSVGGGRDYTF.

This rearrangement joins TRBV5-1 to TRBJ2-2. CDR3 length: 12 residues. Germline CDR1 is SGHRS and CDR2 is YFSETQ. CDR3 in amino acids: CASSLEFGELFF.

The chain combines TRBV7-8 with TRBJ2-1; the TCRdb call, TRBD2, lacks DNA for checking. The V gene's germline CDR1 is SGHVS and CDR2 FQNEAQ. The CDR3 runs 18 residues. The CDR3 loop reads CASSLVGGDVTSYNEQFF.

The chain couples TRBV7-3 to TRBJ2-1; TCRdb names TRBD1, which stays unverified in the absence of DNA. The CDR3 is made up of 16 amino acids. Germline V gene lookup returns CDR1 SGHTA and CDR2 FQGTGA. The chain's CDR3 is CASSWGTGESHGEQFF.

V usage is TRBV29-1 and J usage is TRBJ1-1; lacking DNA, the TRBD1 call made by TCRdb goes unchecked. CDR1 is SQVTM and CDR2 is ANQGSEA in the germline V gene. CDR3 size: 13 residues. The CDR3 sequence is CSVEGQGNTEAFF.

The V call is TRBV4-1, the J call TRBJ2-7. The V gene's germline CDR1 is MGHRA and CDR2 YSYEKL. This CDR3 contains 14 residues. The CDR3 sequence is CASSQVGSVYEQYF.

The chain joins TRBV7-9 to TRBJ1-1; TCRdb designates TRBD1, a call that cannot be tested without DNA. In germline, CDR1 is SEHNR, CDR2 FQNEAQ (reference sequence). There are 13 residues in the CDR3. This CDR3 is CASSSQQGTEAFF.

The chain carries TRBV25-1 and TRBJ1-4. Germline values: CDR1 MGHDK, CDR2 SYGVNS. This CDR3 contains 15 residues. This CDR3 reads CASSTTRAFNEKLFF.

The CDR3 here is CASSGGWGGELFF. This chain uses TRBV2 with TRBJ2-2. Germline V CDR1 and CDR2: SNHLY, FYNNEI. The CDR3 is 13 residues long. The complete variable domain, with remaining parts taken from reference TRBV2 and TRBJ2-2, reads EPEVTQTPSHQVTQMGQEVILRCVPISNHLYFYWYRQILGQKVEFLVSFYNNEISEKSEIFDDQFSVERPDGSNFTLKIRSTKLEDSAMYFCASSGGWGGELFFGEGSRLTVL.

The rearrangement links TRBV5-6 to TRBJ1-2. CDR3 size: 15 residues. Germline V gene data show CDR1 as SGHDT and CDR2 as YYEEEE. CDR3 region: CASSSRLYHKYGYTF.

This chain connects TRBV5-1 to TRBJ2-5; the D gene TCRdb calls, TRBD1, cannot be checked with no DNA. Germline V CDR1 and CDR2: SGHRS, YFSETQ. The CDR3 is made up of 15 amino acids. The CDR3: CASSLGQGNRETQYF. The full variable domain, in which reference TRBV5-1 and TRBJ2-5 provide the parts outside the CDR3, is KAGVTQTPRYLIKTRGQQVTLSCSPISGHRSVSWYQQTPGQGLQFLFEYFSETQRNKGNFPGRFSGRQFSNSRSEMNVSTLELGDSALYLCASSLGQGNRETQYFGPGTRLLVL.

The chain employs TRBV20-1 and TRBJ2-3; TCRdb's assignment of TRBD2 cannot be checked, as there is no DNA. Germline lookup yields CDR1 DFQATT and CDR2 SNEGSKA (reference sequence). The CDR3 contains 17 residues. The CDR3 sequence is CSARDLFGRGIADTQYF.

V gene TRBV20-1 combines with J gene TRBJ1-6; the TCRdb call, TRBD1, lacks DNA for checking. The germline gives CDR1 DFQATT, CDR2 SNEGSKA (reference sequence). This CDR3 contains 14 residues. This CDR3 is CSEGGDREHLPLHF.

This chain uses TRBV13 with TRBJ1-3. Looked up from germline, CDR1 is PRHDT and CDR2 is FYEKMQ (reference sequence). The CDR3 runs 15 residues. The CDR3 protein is CASSLDSSSGNTIYF.

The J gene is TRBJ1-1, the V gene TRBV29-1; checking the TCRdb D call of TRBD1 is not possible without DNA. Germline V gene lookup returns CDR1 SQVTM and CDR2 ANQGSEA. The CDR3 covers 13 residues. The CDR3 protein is CSARPGAGTEAFF.

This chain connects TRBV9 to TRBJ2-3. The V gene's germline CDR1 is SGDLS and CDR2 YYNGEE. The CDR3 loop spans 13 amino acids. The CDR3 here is CASSVGVRDTQYF.

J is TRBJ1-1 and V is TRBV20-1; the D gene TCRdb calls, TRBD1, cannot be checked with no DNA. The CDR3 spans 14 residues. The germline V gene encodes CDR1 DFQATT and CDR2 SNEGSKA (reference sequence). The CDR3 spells CSARVGGMSTEAFF.

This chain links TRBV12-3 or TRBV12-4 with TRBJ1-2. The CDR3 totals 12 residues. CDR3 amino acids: CASSFGRSGYTF.

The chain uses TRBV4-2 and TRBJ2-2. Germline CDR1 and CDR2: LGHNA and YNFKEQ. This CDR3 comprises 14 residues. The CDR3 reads CASSLGQLTGELFF.

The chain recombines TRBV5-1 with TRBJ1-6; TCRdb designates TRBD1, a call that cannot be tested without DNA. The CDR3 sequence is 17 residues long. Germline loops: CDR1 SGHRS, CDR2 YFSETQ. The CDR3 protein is CASSLEDYGTGDSPLHF.

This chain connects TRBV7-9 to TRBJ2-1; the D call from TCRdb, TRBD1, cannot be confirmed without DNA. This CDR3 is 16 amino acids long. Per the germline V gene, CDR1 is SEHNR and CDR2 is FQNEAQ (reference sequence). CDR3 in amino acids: CASSLRQGASYNEQFF.